This entry lists 27 T cell receptor beta chains sequenced from one sample in a study of T cell responses to AZD1222 COVID-19 vaccine. Sequencing was performed with immunoSEQ multiplex PCR; in TCRdb, only in-frame clones are kept and a portion is missing. Among about 140,000 clones listed, about 89% were seen once. The source was peripheral blood, collected 28 days after the second dose of the MenACWY control vaccine. All receptors come from an adult who received the MenACWY meningococcal vaccine as a control.

This clone was found a few times. The chain combines TRBV10-3 with TRBJ2-1; 10 positions match TRBD2. This CDR3 contains 15 residues. V lost 3 bases, J lost 6 bases, and 5 bases stayed unmatched. CDR1 is ENHRY and CDR2 is SYGVKD in the germline V gene. In DNA form, the CDR3 reads TGTGCCATCAGTGACCCTAGCGGGAGCGGCAATGAGCAGTTCTTC. Amino acids: CAISDPSGSGNEQFF.

This clone was recorded a few times. The chain has TRBV11-2 and TRBJ2-7; D unclear. The germline gives CDR1 SGHAT, CDR2 FQNNGV. Between the trimmed V and J ends, which lost 0 bases and 3 bases, there was a span of 15 bases. This CDR3 contains 16 residues. The CDR3: CASSLEDGRLNYEQYF. The DNA for the CDR3 is TGTGCCAGCAGCTTAGAGGACGGGCGATTAAACTACGAGCAGTACTTC.

The sample holds one count of this clone. The chain employs TRBV12-3 or TRBV12-4 and TRBJ1-2; perhaps TRBD1 as D (5 bases). The CDR3 has 13 residues. With 7 bases removed from V and 4 bases from J, the gap between germline ends came to 13 bases. DNA for the CDR3: TGTGCCAGCACCCCAGGGTCGGGCTATGGCTACACCTTC. This encodes CASTPGSGYGYTF.

The rearrangement uses TRBV9 and TRBJ1-3, with 8 positions matching TRBD1. CDR1 and CDR2 (germline): SGDLS, YYNGEE. The CDR3 extends over 14 amino acids. J was trimmed by 8 bases and V by 3 bases; bases with no gene match: 7. Here the CDR3 reads CASSGQGYADTIYF. DNA of the CDR3: TGTGCCAGCAGCGGACAGGGGTATGCGGACACCATATATTTT.

A word on this clone: The germline gene is not matched at one end of the junction; a read error may be the cause. The chain uses TRBV7-7 and TRBJ1-3; 10 nucleotides align to TRBD1. CDR1 is SSHAT and CDR2 is FNYEAQ in the germline V gene (reference sequence). The CDR3 has 17 residues. CDR3 sequence reads: CASSLAGDRGVRNTIYF. For the CDR3, the DNA is TGTGCTAGCAGCTTAGCGGGGGACAGGGGCGTTAGAAACACCATATATTTT.

This rearrangement joins TRBV28 to TRBJ1-4, with TRBD1 as a possible D gene (5 bases). Germline lookup yields CDR1 MDHEN and CDR2 SYDVKM. V lost 5 bases and J 5 bases, leaving 18 bases between the germline ends. The CDR3 loop spans 16 amino acids. CDR3 protein: CASSPLPLGANEKLFF. The CDR3 DNA follows: TGTGCCAGCAGTCCCCTACCCCTCGGGGCAAATGAAAAACTGTTTTTT. Supplemented by reference TRBV28 and TRBJ1-4, the full variable domain reads DVKVTQSSRYLVKRTGEKVFLECVQDMDHENMFWYRQDPGLGLRLIYFSYDVKMKEKGDIPEGYSVSREKKERFSLILESASTNQTSMYLCASSPLPLGANEKLFFGSGTQLSVL.

By its share, this clone is medium-sized. The chain links TRBV7-3 to TRBJ2-1; D is perhaps TRBD1 or TRBD2 (5 bases each). The CDR3 sequence is 19 residues long. Trimming cost V 0 bases and J 0 bases, with 18 bases left between them. Germline V gene sequence: CDR1 SGHTA, CDR2 FQGTGA. CDR3 sequence: CASSLTPPGRGPSYNEQFF. The CDR3 DNA follows: TGTGCCAGCAGCTTAACGCCGCCGGGTCGGGGCCCCTCCTACAATGAGCAGTTCTTC.

J is TRBJ1-5 and V is TRBV6-5, with D unresolved. The germline V gene has CDR1 MNHEY and CDR2 SVGAGI. This CDR3 has 13 amino acids. Trimming removed 6 bases at V and 7 bases at J, with 13 bases between. The CDR3 spells CASSNREGQPQHF. Written as DNA, the CDR3 is TGTGCCAGCAGCAATCGGGAGGGCCAGCCCCAGCATTTT.

The chain joins TRBV6-5 to TRBJ2-2; no firm D call. The CDR3 consists of 15 residues. From germline, CDR1 is MNHEY and CDR2 SVGAGI. V shed 6 bases and J shed 6 bases, with 17 bases lying between them. CDR3 coding DNA: TGTGCCAGCAGCAACCGGGCCCCGTTCGCCGGGGAGCTGTTTTTT. Amino acids: CASSNRAPFAGELFF.

This sequence joins TRBV6-2 or TRBV6-3 and TRBJ2-7; 11 bases line up with TRBD1. This CDR3 has 14 residues. Per germline, CDR1 MNHEY and CDR2 SVGEGT. J gave up 2 bases and V 4 bases, and 1 base lay outside the gene matches. This CDR3 is CASSWGQGAYEQYF. DNA for the CDR3: TGTGCCAGCAGTTGGGGACAGGGGGCCTACGAGCAGTACTTC.

The rearrangement joins TRBV4-3 to TRBJ2-3, with 12 nucleotides matching TRBD2. The CDR3 sequence is 19 residues long. Germline assignment: CDR1 LGHNA and CDR2 YSLEER. With 0 bases clipped from V and 2 bases from J, the junction kept 9 bases outside the gene matches. The CDR3 reads CASSQDWAGLAGNTDTQYF. CDR3 DNA: TGCGCCAGCAGCCAAGATTGGGCCGGACTAGCGGGAAACACAGATACGCAGTATTTT.

The chain employs TRBV9 and TRBJ1-4, with a possible D match to TRBD1 (5 bases). This CDR3 has 16 residues. The V end lost 0 bases, the J end lost 6 bases, and 15 bases lay between the germline ends. CDR1 and CDR2 (germline): SGDLS, YYNGEE. The CDR3 region has the DNA TGTGCCAGCAGCGTAGACGGGGGAAGGGTTTATGAAAAACTGTTTTTT. Amino acid sequence: CASSVDGGRVYEKLFF.

The chain carries TRBV6-6 and TRBJ2-5; D might be TRBD1 (7 bases). The CDR3 is made up of 14 amino acids. The V gene lost 5 bases and the J gene lost 3 bases, with 13 bases spanning the gap. CDR1 is MNHNY, CDR2 SVGAGI, per germline (reference sequence). The CDR3 DNA follows: TGTGCCAGCAGTGCCCGCGGGACAGAAGAGACCCAGTACTTC. The encoded protein is CASSARGTEETQYF.

The chain carries TRBV28 and TRBJ1-3; D is possibly TRBD1 (5 bases). Between the trimmed V and J ends, which lost 9 bases and 1 base, there was a span of 13 bases. In germline, CDR1 is MDHEN, CDR2 SYDVKM. CDR3 length equals 14 residues. In DNA, the CDR3 is TGTGCCAGTGACACGGGGGGTTCTGGAAACACCATATATTTT. Its protein is CASDTGGSGNTIYF. Full variable domain (missing parts from reference TRBV28 and TRBJ1-3): DVKVTQSSRYLVKRTGEKVFLECVQDMDHENMFWYRQDPGLGLRLIYFSYDVKMKEKGDIPEGYSVSREKKERFSLILESASTNQTSMYLCASDTGGSGNTIYFGEGSWLTVV.

This chain connects TRBV18 to TRBJ1-1, with D possibly TRBD1 on 5 matching bases. Trimming removed 6 bases from V and 7 bases from J, with 15 bases in between. Germline CDR1 KGHSH, CDR2 LQKENI. The CDR3 runs to 13 residues. For the CDR3, the DNA is TGTGCCAGCTCCGAACGGCGCGGGGGTGAAGCTTTCTTT. Amino acid sequence: CASSERRGGEAFF.

This chain links TRBV27 with TRBJ2-7, with 7 bases lining up with TRBD1. With 5 bases clipped from V and 0 bases from J, the junction kept 7 bases outside the gene matches. Per germline, CDR1 MNHEY and CDR2 SMNVEV (reference sequence). This CDR3 spans 15 amino acids. CDR3 residues: CASSAGQDPSYEQYF. The CDR3 nucleotides are TGTGCCAGCAGTGCCGGACAGGACCCCTCCTACGAGCAGTACTTC.

V usage is TRBV28 and J usage is TRBJ1-1; D might be TRBD1 (5 bases). This CDR3 contains 13 residues. From germline, CDR1 is MDHEN and CDR2 SYDVKM. Trimming removed 2 bases at V and 6 bases at J, with 10 bases between. The CDR3 region has the DNA TGTGCCAGCAGTTTAGGGGGGGTCCCTGAAGCTTTCTTT. Protein product: CASSLGGVPEAFF.

CDR3 bases: TGTGCCAGCAGCGACGGACTGAGTTCGACAAATTCACCCCTCCACTTT. This encodes CASSDGLSSTNSPLHF. The chain carries TRBV11-2 and TRBJ1-6; D gene unclear. With 5 bases removed from V and 7 bases from J, the gap between germline ends came to 18 bases. This CDR3 comprises 16 residues. CDR1 SGHAT and CDR2 FQNNGV come from the germline V gene. Combining the CDR3 with reference TRBV11-2 and TRBJ1-6 gives the whole variable domain EAGVAQSPRYKIIEKRQSVAFWCNPISGHATLYWYQQILGQGPKLLIQFQNNGVVDDSQLPKDRFSAERLKGVDSTLKIQPAKLEDSAVYLCASSDGLSSTNSPLHFGNGTRLTVT.

This chain uses TRBV5-1 with TRBJ1-1; D possibly corresponds to TRBD1 (5 bases). Germline V gene sequence: CDR1 SGHRS, CDR2 YFSETQ. This CDR3 comprises 15 residues. Between the trimmed V and J ends, which lost 4 bases and 0 bases, there was a span of 13 bases. DNA for the CDR3: TGCGCCAGCAGCACACCGGGACGGATGAACACTGAAGCTTTCTTT. Translated, it gives CASSTPGRMNTEAFF.

The rearrangement joins TRBV19 to TRBJ1-3; D uncertain. The CDR3 totals 14 residues. Trimming stripped 3 bases from V and 0 bases from J, with 6 bases between. Germline V gives CDR1 LNHDA, CDR2 SQIVND (reference sequence). The chain's CDR3 is CASSILSSGNTIYF. The CDR3 bases are TGTGCCAGTAGTATTTTGAGCTCTGGAAACACCATATATTTT.

This clone was detected once. This CDR3 is also generated by other DNA sequences in the sample. This rearrangement joins TRBV5-4 to TRBJ2-5, with D uncertain. Germline CDR1 is SGHNT and CDR2 is YYREEE (reference sequence). This CDR3 has 12 amino acids. V dropped 1 base and J dropped 3 bases, with 4 bases sitting between them. The CDR3 loop is CASSLPKETQYF. CDR3 bases: TGTGCCAGCAGCTTGCCTAAAGAGACCCAGTACTTC.

This clone was seen once. This chain connects TRBV9 to TRBJ2-2; D is perhaps TRBD1 or TRBD2 (6 bases each). Germline V gene data show CDR1 as SGDLS and CDR2 as YYNGEE. Trimming shortened V by 3 bases and J by 6 bases, and 9 bases separated the two germline ends. The CDR3 has 13 residues. The CDR3 protein is CASSGGGPGELFF. The CDR3 region has the DNA TGTGCCAGCAGCGGAGGGGGGCCCGGGGAGCTGTTTTTT. Supplemented by reference TRBV9 and TRBJ2-2, the full variable domain reads DSGVTQTPKHLITATGQRVTLRCSPRSGDLSVYWYQQSLDQGLQFLIQYYNGEERAKGNILERFSAQQFPDLHSELNLSSLELGDSALYFCASSGGGPGELFFGEGSRLTVL.

The V and J genes are TRBV18 and TRBJ2-7; D remains unclear. CDR3 length: 14 residues. Germline CDR1 KGHSH, CDR2 LQKENI. V dropped 2 bases and J dropped 0 bases, with 8 bases sitting between them. CDR3 DNA sequence: TGTGCCAGCTCACCAGTCGGCGGCTCCTACGAGCAGTACTTC. Protein sequence: CASSPVGGSYEQYF.

The chain has TRBV6-5 and TRBJ2-2; TRBD1 matches at 9 bases. Trimming cost V 2 bases and J 9 bases; bases outside gene matches: 10. Germline V CDR1 and CDR2: MNHEY, SVGAGI. The CDR3 is 16 residues long. This chain's CDR3 is CASSYEPGQGGRELFF. The CDR3 bases are TGTGCCAGCAGTTACGAACCGGGACAGGGAGGGCGGGAGCTGTTTTTT.

This chain connects TRBV12-5 to TRBJ2-7; 13 nucleotides line up with TRBD2. Trimming removed 6 bases from V and 3 bases from J; junction bases left unmatched: 5. The CDR3 runs 15 residues. Looked up from germline, CDR1 is LGHNT and CDR2 is FRNRAP. The CDR3 spells CASGRGTSGIYEQYF. The CDR3 nucleotides read TGTGCTAGTGGCCGAGGGACTAGCGGGATCTACGAGCAGTACTTC.

The chain has TRBV19 and TRBJ2-2; 9 bases are a match to TRBD1. The CDR3 spans 14 residues. Germline loops: CDR1 LNHDA, CDR2 SQIVND (reference sequence). V shed 4 bases and J 5 bases; nucleotides not matched to a gene: 2. This CDR3 is CASSRGQGTGELFF. The CDR3 DNA follows: TGTGCCAGTAGTAGGGGACAGGGAACCGGGGAGCTGTTTTTT.

The chain combines TRBV5-1 with TRBJ2-7; 10 nucleotides match TRBD1. The CDR3 is 15 residues long. The V and J ends lost 3 bases and 5 bases, in that order; junction bases with no gene match: 8. The germline CDR1 and CDR2 sequences are SGHRS and YFSETQ. CDR3 sequence (DNA): TGCGCCAGCAGCTCTCCGGGACAGGGGAATAACGAGCAGTACTTC. Translating gives CASSSPGQGNNEQYF. The full variable domain, with the rest looked up from reference TRBV5-1 and TRBJ2-7, is KAGVTQTPRYLIKTRGQQVTLSCSPISGHRSVSWYQQTPGQGLQFLFEYFSETQRNKGNFPGRFSGRQFSNSRSEMNVSTLELGDSALYLCASSSPGQGNNEQYFGPGTRLTVT.